This entry features one T cell receptor (beta chain) sequence. The antigen is undetermined. Reverse transcribed after extraction, RNA yielded cDNA as the sequencing template. Using immunoSEQ multiplex PCR, the repertoire was profiled, and TCRdb retains in-frame clones only, with some absent. The data contain about 210,000 clones, around two fifths of them singletons. These data come from a study of CD8+ T cells in alopecia areata. Notes on the study in general: Scalp and blood samples kept many expanded lesional clones throughout tofacitinib. Tofacitinib significantly reduced both scalp clonality and expanded CD8+ clones among the top 100. Normal scalp had lower clonality than lesional scalp, with alopecia totalis/universalis lesions showing this most strongly.

With 4 bases removed from V and 0 bases from J, the gap between germline ends came to 6 bases. CDR1 MNHEY and CDR2 SVGAGI come from the germline V gene. This CDR3 spans 13 amino acids. Treatment here: oral pan-JAK inhibitor, 5-10 mg twice daily. The TCR sequence derives from a human donor with alopecia areata. Sequencing used CD4+ T cells sorted from blood, obtained at approximately week 36, from a patient treated with tofacitinib. This rearrangement joins TRBV6-5 to TRBJ2-5; possibly TRBD2 for D (5 bases). The CDR3 DNA reads as TGTGCCAGCAGTTTAGCGTACCAAGAGACCCAGTACTTC. Its protein is CASSLAYQETQYF.